This TCR beta chain is drawn from a study of cytomegalovirus exposure and HLA in healthy donors. Study-level findings and limits: More clonal expansion characterized HLA-associated TCR beta chains than equally common others in a later analysis. Researchers reportedly found TCR beta sequences accurately predicted most subjects' HLA-A and HLA-B alleles.

CDR3 length: 13 residues. The V end was cut by 5 bases, the J end by 1 base, with 8 bases between. Germline V gene data show CDR1 as MNHEY and CDR2 as SVGAGI. The PCR contained 60 Vbeta and 13 Jbeta primers. TCRdb keeps only in-frame clones here, not all; method: immunoSEQ multiplex PCR. The repertoire holds about 130,000 clones, with around 63% as singletons. As for this clone: Antigen unknown. Different DNA sequences within this sample yield the same CDR3.

This sequence originates from a human donor in good health. The specimen sequenced was PBMCs. V gene TRBV6-5 combines with J gene TRBJ1-1, with D perhaps matching TRBD1 (6 bases). The CDR3 DNA reads TGTGCCAGCAGTCGGACAGAGAACACTGAAGCTTTCTTT. Translation gives CASSRTENTEAFF.